The TCR beta chain described here comes from a study of blood T cell repertoires in COVID-19. Study-level background: In each case, the material was cDNA or gDNA derived from T cells, B-cell-depleted T cells, or PBMCs.

The data were produced by immunoSEQ multiplex PCR, yet TCRdb's version contains in-frame clones alone and is incomplete. The repertoire holds approximately 200,000 clones, about nine tenths seen once, with around 2.2% in the top ten. The CDR3 extends over 13 amino acids. V was cut by 5 bases and J by 4 bases, with 9 bases left in between. CDR1 and CDR2 from the germline V gene are SEHNR and FQNEAQ (reference sequence). This TCR was sampled from a woman aged 50 to 65 with acute or convalescent COVID-19. The sequenced sample was peripheral blood. The chain employs TRBV7-9 and TRBJ1-5, with no clear D. CDR3 protein: CASSRDGNQPQHF. The CDR3 nucleotides are TGTGCCAGCAGCCGCGACGGGAATCAGCCCCAGCATTTT.